A selection of T cell receptor beta chains follows, all from one sample in a study of blood T cell repertoires in COVID-19. Clones were read by immunoSEQ multiplex PCR, and TCRdb kept only the in-frame ones, dropping some. The table shows approximately 77,000 clones, with approximately 80% occurring only once. Sequenced: peripheral blood. These receptors came from an older woman with acute or convalescent COVID-19. CDR3s include the opening cysteine and the closing phenylalanine or tryptophan. D genes are given only for firm matches. Clone size appears in some rows only: once, few, many, or a class for an expanded clone.

clone size: NA
D gene: TRBD2
V gene: TRBV5-6
CDR3 length: 15
J gene: TRBJ2-5
CDR3 protein: CASSPGLAGGETQYF
CDR3 DNA: TGTGCCAGCAGCCCGGGACTAGCGGGGGGGGAGACCCAGTACTTC

clone size: NA
D gene: TRBD2
V gene: TRBV15
CDR3 length: 15
J gene: TRBJ2-3
CDR3 protein: CATRLPGLHADTQYF
CDR3 DNA: TGTGCCACCAGGTTACCGGGACTACACGCAGATACGCAGTATTTT

clone size: NA
D gene: NA
V gene: TRBV7-9
CDR3 length: 12
J gene: TRBJ2-3
CDR3 protein: CASSLAEGTQYF
CDR3 DNA: TGTGCCAGCAGCCTAGCCGAGGGTACGCAGTATTTT

clone size: NA
D gene: TRBD2
V gene: TRBV9
CDR3 length: 19
J gene: TRBJ2-3
CDR3 protein: CASSVGTPFSGGPTDTQYF
CDR3 DNA: TGTGCCAGCAGCGTAGGAACCCCTTTTAGCGGGGGGCCCACAGATACGCAGTATTTT

clone size: NA
D gene: NA
V gene: TRBV12-3/TRBV12-4
CDR3 length: 13
J gene: TRBJ1-1
CDR3 protein: CASMERENTEAFF
CDR3 DNA: TGTGCCAGCATGGAACGGGAGAACACTGAAGCTTTCTTT

clone size: NA
D gene: TRBD1
V gene: TRBV6-1
CDR3 length: 17
J gene: TRBJ1-2
CDR3 protein: CASSGSAGTGGFYGYTF
CDR3 DNA: TGTGCCAGCAGTGGCTCGGCCGGGACAGGGGGCTTCTATGGCTACACCTTC

clone size: NA
D gene: NA
V gene: TRBV15
CDR3 length: 17
J gene: TRBJ1-1
CDR3 protein: CATSRDRGRGGSTEAFF
CDR3 DNA: TGTGCCACCAGCAGGGATCGGGGACGGGGCGGGAGCACTGAAGCTTTCTTT

clone size: NA
D gene: TRBD1
V gene: TRBV2
CDR3 length: 15
J gene: TRBJ1-4
CDR3 protein: CASSRGGTGYEKLFF
CDR3 DNA: TGTGCCAGCAGTAGAGGGGGGACAGGGTATGAAAAACTGTTTTTT

clone size: NA
D gene: TRBD2
V gene: TRBV4-1
CDR3 length: 17
J gene: TRBJ2-3
CDR3 protein: CASSQVTTSGGSDTQYF
CDR3 DNA: TGCGCCAGCAGCCAAGTCACCACTAGCGGGGGTTCAGATACGCAGTATTTT

clone size: NA
D gene: NA
V gene: TRBV11-2
CDR3 length: 13
J gene: TRBJ2-7
CDR3 protein: CASSLVAGSEQYF
CDR3 DNA: TGTGCCAGCAGCTTAGTCGCAGGGTCCGAGCAGTACTTC

clone size: NA
D gene: NA
V gene: TRBV19
CDR3 length: 14
J gene: TRBJ1-2
CDR3 protein: CASSIEQGGYGYTF
CDR3 DNA: TGTGCCAGTAGTATAGAGCAGGGCGGCTATGGCTACACCTTC

clone size: NA
D gene: NA
V gene: TRBV6-5
CDR3 length: 11
J gene: TRBJ1-1
CDR3 protein: CASSMNTEAFF
CDR3 DNA: TGTGCCAGCAGCATGAACACTGAAGCTTTCTTT

clone size: NA
D gene: NA
V gene: TRBV7-2
CDR3 length: 15
J gene: TRBJ1-6
CDR3 protein: CASSLASLYNSPLHF
CDR3 DNA: TGTGCCAGCAGCTTAGCGTCACTCTATAATTCACCCCTCCACTTT

clone size: NA
D gene: NA
V gene: TRBV6-5
CDR3 length: 14
J gene: TRBJ1-3
CDR3 protein: CASIGDHSGNTIYF
CDR3 DNA: TGTGCCAGCATAGGGGATCACTCTGGAAACACCATATATTTT

clone size: NA
D gene: TRBD2
V gene: TRBV13
CDR3 length: 15
J gene: TRBJ2-5
CDR3 protein: CASSPDLAGQETQYF
CDR3 DNA: TGTGCCAGCAGCCCGGATCTAGCGGGGCAAGAGACCCAGTACTTC

clone size: NA
D gene: TRBD2
V gene: TRBV18
CDR3 length: 15
J gene: TRBJ2-3
CDR3 protein: CASSPLAGGTDTQYF
CDR3 DNA: TGTGCCAGCTCACCATTAGCGGGGGGCACAGATACGCAGTATTTT

clone size: NA
D gene: NA
V gene: TRBV7-8
CDR3 length: 15
J gene: TRBJ1-6
CDR3 protein: CASSPKNSYNSPLHF
CDR3 DNA: TGTGCCAGCAGCCCCAAAAATTCCTATAATTCACCCCTCCACTTT

clone size: once
D gene: TRBD1
V gene: TRBV6-1
CDR3 length: 16
J gene: TRBJ1-6
CDR3 protein: CASSAFRDRGNSPLHF
CDR3 DNA: TGTGCCAGCAGTGCATTCCGGGACAGGGGTAATTCACCCCTCCACTTT

clone size: few
D gene: NA
V gene: TRBV4-2
CDR3 length: 18
J gene: TRBJ2-7
CDR3 protein: CASSQDLIQAELAYEQYF
CDR3 DNA: TGTGCCAGCAGCCAAGATCTGATACAGGCTGAATTGGCCTACGAGCAGTACTTC

clone size: once
D gene: TRBD1
V gene: TRBV4-1
CDR3 length: 15
J gene: TRBJ2-7
CDR3 protein: CASSHEGQGPYEQYF
CDR3 DNA: TGCGCCAGCAGCCACGAGGGACAGGGACCCTACGAGCAGTACTTC